Below, 23 T cell receptor beta chains from the same sample are listed, as sequenced in a study of blood T cell repertoires in COVID-19. Assay: immunoSEQ multiplex PCR; the TCRdb copy retains only in-frame clones and omits some. Seen here are around 300,000 clones, around 90% observed once, and the top ten hold 1.5% to 2%. What was sequenced was PBMCs or T cells enriched from blood (not recorded which). These receptors originate from a woman between 40 and 55 years old who had recovered from COVID-19.

The chain is built from TRBV6-5 and TRBJ1-2, with 8 bases identical to TRBD1. CDR3 length: 14 residues. Trimming at V came to 0 bases and at J to 6 bases, leaving 3 bases not matched to a gene. Germline-derived CDR1 and CDR2 are MNHEY and SVGAGI. CDR3 nucleotide sequence: TGTGCCAGCAGTTACTCCAACAGGGGGGATGGCTACACCTTC. Amino acids: CASSYSNRGDGYTF.

The chain recombines TRBV4-1 with TRBJ1-1, with D possibly being TRBD1 (5 bases). This CDR3 spans 14 amino acids. Trimming took 8 bases from V and 2 from J, leaving 15 bases between them. Germline V gene lookup returns CDR1 MGHRA and CDR2 YSYEKL. The CDR3, as DNA: TGCGCCAGCGGAGTAGGGGATGTAAACACTGAAGCTTTCTTT. It encodes CASGVGDVNTEAFF.

This clone has a single count. The chain carries TRBV4-2 and TRBJ1-2, with D unresolved. The CDR3 runs to 17 residues. Trimming cost V 7 bases and J 0 bases, with 21 bases left between them. Looked up from germline, CDR1 is LGHNA and CDR2 is YNFKEQ. The CDR3 coding sequence is TGTGCCAGCAACCCGACATGGGGAGTAAGATCTAACTATGGCTACACCTTC. Translating gives CASNPTWGVRSNYGYTF.

The V call is TRBV2, the J call TRBJ1-6; the match to TRBD1 covers 8 bases. This CDR3 is built from 14 residues. J lost 8 bases, V lost 1 base, and 1 base had no gene match. Germline CDR1 and CDR2: SNHLY and FYNNEI. CDR3 sequence reads: CASSEVDRDSPLHF. CDR3 nucleotides: TGTGCCAGCAGTGAAGTGGACAGGGATTCACCCCTCCACTTT.

The V gene is TRBV12-5, the J gene TRBJ2-1; 10 nucleotides align to TRBD1. The CDR3 contains 15 residues. Germline loops: CDR1 LGHNT, CDR2 FRNRAP. The V and J ends lost 1 base and 5 bases, in that order; junction bases with no gene match: 2. The CDR3 region has the DNA TGTGCTAGTGGTTTGGGACAGGGGGCCAACAATGAGCAGTTCTTC. It translates to CASGLGQGANNEQFF.

This clone was counted once. This sequence joins TRBV6-2 or TRBV6-3 and TRBJ1-2; 9 bases are shared with TRBD1. Germline V gene data show CDR1 as MNHEY and CDR2 as SVGEGT. V lost 4 bases and J lost 4; bases outside the gene matches: 16. The CDR3 extends over 18 amino acids. Written as DNA, the CDR3 is TGTGCCAGCAGTTGGCGTCCCGGGACAGGGAGCTTAGCCTATGGCTACACCTTC. Protein product: CASSWRPGTGSLAYGYTF.

In regard to this clone: A junction boundary mismatches the germline segment, possibly from a read error. The same CDR3 is also encoded by other DNA sequences in this sample. The gene calls are TRBV2 and TRBJ1-5, with 8 bases that match TRBD1. This CDR3 contains 12 residues. Germline CDR1 and CDR2: SNHLY and FYNNEI. In DNA form, the CDR3 reads TGTGCCAGCGCAGGGGGCAACCAGCCCCAGCATTTT. Translating gives CASAGGNQPQHF.

V and J are TRBV18 and TRBJ1-2; TRBD1 aligns across 7 bases. Germline-derived CDR1 and CDR2 are KGHSH and LQKENI. The trim removed 4 bases at V and 4 bases at J, leaving 12 bases unmatched. This CDR3 has 16 residues. The CDR3 nucleotides are TGTGCCAGCTCACAGTACTCCGGGACAGAGATCTATGGCTACACCTTC. This codes for CASSQYSGTEIYGYTF.

The chain uses TRBV24-1 and TRBJ2-1, with 9 bases fitting TRBD1. This CDR3 region has 14 residues. Germline V gene sequence: CDR1 KGHDR, CDR2 SFDVKD. Trimming removed 4 bases from V and 8 bases from J; junction bases left unmatched: 5. The CDR3 protein is CATSEGTGIHEQFF. In nucleotides, the CDR3 is TGTGCCACCAGTGAGGGGACAGGGATCCATGAGCAGTTCTTC.

The V gene is TRBV19, the J gene TRBJ2-1; the D gene is possibly TRBD1 (6 bases). The V and J ends lost 5 bases and 4 bases respectively, with 9 bases between them. CDR3 length: 13 residues. CDR1 is LNHDA and CDR2 is SQIVND in the germline V gene (reference sequence). The CDR3 nucleotides read TGTGCCAGTAGTCCACAGGGATACAATGAGCAGTTCTTC. Its translation is CASSPQGYNEQFF.

The table lists this clone with a count of one. This chain uses TRBV9 with TRBJ2-7; a weak D match, TRBD2 (5 bases). The V gene's germline CDR1 is SGDLS and CDR2 YYNGEE. Deletions cut 1 base from V and 7 bases from J, with 12 bases between. The CDR3 extends over 13 amino acids. The CDR3 DNA sequence: TGTGCCAGCAGCGTACGACCCAGCGGAGAGCAGTACTTC. The encoded protein is CASSVRPSGEQYF. Looking up the rest from reference TRBV9 and TRBJ2-7 gives the full variable domain: DSGVTQTPKHLITATGQRVTLRCSPRSGDLSVYWYQQSLDQGLQFLIQYYNGEERAKGNILERFSAQQFPDLHSELNLSSLELGDSALYFCASSVRPSGEQYFGPGTRLTVT.

This clone has ten or more counts. The chain has TRBV6-2 or TRBV6-3 and TRBJ2-1; 16 positions match TRBD2. Germline trimming cut 2 bases from V and 7 bases from J; bases unmatched to any gene: 2. This CDR3 has 16 amino acids. Germline values: CDR1 MNHEY, CDR2 SVGEGT. In DNA form, the CDR3 reads TGTGCCAGCAGTTACGGGACTAGCGGGGGGGAAAATGAGCAGTTCTTC. It translates to CASSYGTSGGENEQFF.

The chain employs TRBV30 and TRBJ1-5; D remains unclear. CDR1 is GTSNPN and CDR2 is SVGIG in the germline V gene (reference sequence). The CDR3 is 15 amino acids. The V end lost 2 bases, the J end lost 0 bases, and 11 bases lay between the germline ends. For the CDR3, the DNA is TGTGCCTGGAGTCTCTTCGCGAGTAGCAATCAGCCCCAGCATTTT. This translates into CAWSLFASSNQPQHF. Complete variable domain (other parts from reference TRBV30 and TRBJ1-5): SQTIHQWPATLVQPVGSPLSLECTVEGTSNPNLYWYRQAAGRGLQLLFYSVGIGQISSEVPQNLSASRPQDRQFILSSKKLLLSDSGFYLCAWSLFASSNQPQHFGDGTRLSIL.

The rearrangement joins TRBV9 to TRBJ1-3; D might be TRBD1 (6 bases). V was pared by 0 bases and J by 3 bases, with 13 bases between. The CDR3 has 16 residues. The germline V gene has CDR1 SGDLS and CDR2 YYNGEE. The CDR3 is CASSVGPGALGNTIYF. In DNA, the CDR3 is TGTGCCAGCAGCGTAGGTCCAGGGGCGCTTGGAAACACCATATATTTT.

The rearrangement links TRBV7-9 to TRBJ1-3; D is unclear. Trimming took 7 bases from V and 7 from J, leaving 17 bases between them. This CDR3 region has 14 residues. Germline assignment: CDR1 SEHNR and CDR2 FQNEAQ (reference sequence). The CDR3 DNA follows: TGTGCCAGCACCCCTCCCGGTTCCCCTAACACCATATATTTT. Translation gives CASTPPGSPNTIYF. The complete variable domain, with remaining parts taken from reference TRBV7-9 and TRBJ1-3, reads DTGVSQNPRHKITKRGQNVTFRCDPISEHNRLYWYRQTLGQGPEFLTYFQNEAQLEKSRLLSDRFSAERPKGSFSTLEIQRTEQGDSAMYLCASTPPGSPNTIYFGEGSWLTVV.

V is TRBV30 and J is TRBJ2-1, with D maybe TRBD2 (5 bases). Germline V gene sequence: CDR1 GTSNPN, CDR2 SVGIG (reference sequence). Trimming left V 0 bases short and J 3 bases short, with 12 bases between. CDR3 length equals 15 residues. DNA of the CDR3: TGTGCCTGGAGTGTTGAGCCCGGAGGCTACAATGAGCAGTTCTTC. Amino acid sequence: CAWSVEPGGYNEQFF. The full variable domain, completed using reference TRBV30 and TRBJ2-1, is SQTIHQWPATLVQPVGSPLSLECTVEGTSNPNLYWYRQAAGRGLQLLFYSVGIGQISSEVPQNLSASRPQDRQFILSSKKLLLSDSGFYLCAWSVEPGGYNEQFFGPGTRLTVL.

The chain uses TRBV9 and TRBJ1-2; D is ambiguous. Germline-derived CDR1 and CDR2 are SGDLS and YYNGEE. This CDR3 is built from 15 residues. V was cut by 3 bases and J by 4 bases, with 16 bases left in between. DNA for the CDR3: TGTGCCAGCAGCGCAGTAGGAGATTCCCTCTATGGCTACACCTTC. Its translation is CASSAVGDSLYGYTF. The full variable domain, completed using reference TRBV9 and TRBJ1-2, is DSGVTQTPKHLITATGQRVTLRCSPRSGDLSVYWYQQSLDQGLQFLIQYYNGEERAKGNILERFSAQQFPDLHSELNLSSLELGDSALYFCASSAVGDSLYGYTFGSGTRLTVV.

The chain combines TRBV6-5 with TRBJ2-1; 9 nucleotides match TRBD2. The CDR3 contains 15 residues. Germline CDR1 is MNHEY and CDR2 is SVGAGI. Losses at the gene ends were 7 bases for V and 9 bases for J; bases not matched to a gene: 13. The CDR3 DNA is TGTGCCAGCACCCCGTTAGGGCTAGCGGGACGTGAGCAGTTCTTC. Protein sequence: CASTPLGLAGREQFF.

The V and J genes are TRBV28 and TRBJ1-1; no definite D call. Germline lookup yields CDR1 MDHEN and CDR2 SYDVKM. The CDR3 sequence is 11 residues long. The V and J ends lost 6 bases and 5 bases respectively, with 7 bases between them. The CDR3 reads CASSLTTEAFF. CDR3 coding DNA: TGTGCCAGCAGCCTCACTACTGAAGCTTTCTTT. Full variable domain (remainder filled in from reference TRBV28 and TRBJ1-1): DVKVTQSSRYLVKRTGEKVFLECVQDMDHENMFWYRQDPGLGLRLIYFSYDVKMKEKGDIPEGYSVSREKKERFSLILESASTNQTSMYLCASSLTTEAFFGQGTRLTVV.

The V and J genes are TRBV30 and TRBJ1-3; D gene uncertain. The CDR3 loop spans 13 amino acids. V was cut by 1 base and J by 4 bases, with 8 bases left in between. Germline-derived CDR1 and CDR2 are GTSNPN and SVGIG (reference sequence). CDR3 coding DNA: TGTGCCTGGAGTGGGCAAGTCGGAAACACCATATATTTT. It translates to CAWSGQVGNTIYF.

In this sample, this clone turned up once. J is TRBJ1-5 and V is TRBV7-2; D uncertain. Germline CDR1 and CDR2: SGHTA and FQGNSA. Trimming removed 1 base at V and 0 bases at J, with 10 bases between. The CDR3 spans 16 residues. The CDR3 DNA follows: TGTGCCAGCAGCTTAGGCGGCAGCAATAGCAATCAGCCCCAGCATTTT. It translates to CASSLGGSNSNQPQHF.

The rearrangement uses TRBV5-1 and TRBJ2-1, with TRBD2 matching 11 bases. This CDR3 spans 15 amino acids. Germline CDR1 reads SGHRS; CDR2 reads YFSETQ. With V trimmed by 3 bases and J by 4 bases, 3 bases remained unmatched. The CDR3 region is CASSSGLADYNEQFF. CDR3 sequence (DNA): TGCGCCAGCAGCTCGGGACTAGCGGATTACAATGAGCAGTTCTTC.

The chain recombines TRBV9 with TRBJ2-5; 8 bases line up with TRBD2. V lost 3 bases to trimming and J lost 4 bases; unmatched junction nucleotides: 11. CDR3 length: 16 amino acids. The germline gives CDR1 SGDLS, CDR2 YYNGEE. The CDR3 here is CASSAGTGLASETQYF. The CDR3 DNA is TGTGCCAGCAGCGCGGGTACAGGACTAGCATCAGAGACCCAGTACTTC.